One T cell receptor beta chain is described in this entry. What it binds is not known. Healthy bone marrow donors made up the donor group. Trimming pared 0 bases from V and 0 bases from J, leaving 12 bases between. Germline V lookup: CDR1 SGDLS, CDR2 YYNGEE. The CDR3 has 16 amino acids. The PCR contained 60 Vbeta and 13 Jbeta primers. Assay: immunoSEQ multiplex PCR; the TCRdb copy retains only in-frame clones and omits some. This table lists 75,000 to 95,000 clones. This entry is derived from a study of cytomegalovirus exposure and HLA in healthy donors. General study results and limits: Some public TCRs appeared in many individuals, while most sequences were rare. Later, an analysis showed that TCR beta chains associated with HLA were more clonally expanded than others that were equally common.

Input material: PBMCs. The chain uses TRBV9 and TRBJ1-1; tentative D call: TRBD1 (5 bases). This clonotype originated in a woman aged 55-75 years in good health and CMV-seronegative. The CDR3 loop reads CASSVVGAGMNTEAFF. CDR3 coding DNA: TGTGCCAGCAGCGTAGTTGGGGCAGGGATGAACACTGAAGCTTTCTTT. Complete variable domain (other parts from reference TRBV9 and TRBJ1-1): DSGVTQTPKHLITATGQRVTLRCSPRSGDLSVYWYQQSLDQGLQFLIQYYNGEERAKGNILERFSAQQFPDLHSELNLSSLELGDSALYFCASSVVGAGMNTEAFFGQGTRLTVV.